The rows below give T cell receptor beta chains drawn from one sample of a study of T cell responses to AZD1222 COVID-19 vaccine. Using immunoSEQ multiplex PCR, the repertoire was profiled, and TCRdb retains in-frame clones only, with some absent. The sample shows over 45,000 clones, roughly 90% of them seen only once. The source material was peripheral blood, sampled on day 0 of AZD1222 vaccination. The origin of the receptors is an adult in good health. The CDR3 runs from the conserved cysteine through the conserved F or W. Expanded clones are given a class, and other clones once, few, many or no size at all.

V gene	CDR3 length	J gene	clone size	CDR3 protein
TRBV10-1	15	TRBJ2-7	few	CASSESKGRTLKQYF
TRBV30	14	TRBJ1-2	NA	CAWTNMGVVDGYTF
TRBV28	12	TRBJ2-7	NA	CASSPDSYEQYF
TRBV28	14	TRBJ2-7	NA	CASRRRTGSYEQYF
TRBV7-9	14	TRBJ2-1	NA	CASSLQQSYNEQFF
TRBV18	15	TRBJ2-1	NA	CASSLSGRSYNEQFF
TRBV6-5	13	TRBJ1-2	NA	CASSQGQLDGYTF
TRBV3-1/TRBV3-2	14	TRBJ1-2	NA	CASSQVGGIYGYTF
TRBV11-2	16	TRBJ2-7	NA	CASSPRGPGTAYEQYF
TRBV18	12	TRBJ1-2	NA	CASSQLDYGYTF
TRBV13	16	TRBJ2-1	NA	CASSLGVSIAYNEQFF
TRBV7-9	13	TRBJ2-1	few	CASSPEGYNEQFF
TRBV5-1	17	TRBJ1-6	once	CASSSGQGVGYNSPLHF
TRBV2	16	TRBJ1-6	NA	CASSATPTGGGSPLHF
TRBV3-1/TRBV3-2	14	TRBJ1-4	NA	CASSQDVYGEKLFF
TRBV7-9	16	TRBJ2-5	NA	CASSLGAYPEGETQYF
TRBV5-1	16	TRBJ1-4	NA	CASSLGTGPDNEKLFF
TRBV5-1	15	TRBJ2-1	NA	CASRPGLVSYNEQFF
TRBV28	15	TRBJ1-3	NA	CASSARQGPGNTIYF
TRBV5-5	14	TRBJ1-1	NA	CASSNGQVDTEAFF
TRBV5-1	13	TRBJ2-3	NA	CASSPGSTDTQYF
TRBV6-5	15	TRBJ2-5	NA	CASSYSIPSQETQYF
TRBV28	14	TRBJ1-1	NA	CASSLDRVRGEAFF
TRBV6-4	16	TRBJ2-2	NA	CASSLGTGAPPGELFF
TRBV6-6	13	TRBJ2-1	NA	CASIPGAGHEQFF
TRBV5-1	15	TRBJ2-1	NA	CASSLAGVSYNEQFF
TRBV15	17	TRBJ2-2	once	CATSRDSGTANTGELFF
TRBV19	17	TRBJ1-5	NA	CASSTTGGGGSNQPQHF
TRBV30	15	TRBJ1-5	NA	CAWSIPTGGEKPQHF
TRBV28	15	TRBJ1-4	NA	CASRRGVGPNEKLFF
TRBV5-1	14	TRBJ2-2	NA	CASSLGVETGELFF
TRBV7-8	13	TRBJ2-7	NA	CASSFRVSYEQYF
TRBV7-8	16	TRBJ1-1	once	CASSLDPVGRDTEAFF
TRBV27	14	TRBJ1-2	NA	CASSLTRQYYGYTF
TRBV27	12	TRBJ2-2	few	CASSLSSGELFF
TRBV28	13	TRBJ2-7	NA	CASSRGQNYEQYF
TRBV6-5	15	TRBJ2-7	NA	CASRPGLAGTYEQYF
TRBV6-4	14	TRBJ2-2	NA	CASSAWEYTGELFF
TRBV5-1	15	TRBJ1-3	NA	CASSFGSNSGNTIYF
TRBV10-3	14	TRBJ2-1	once	CAIREGREGNEQFF
TRBV4-1	16	TRBJ2-2	NA	CASGPGLARNTGELFF
TRBV28	14	TRBJ1-1	NA	CASTMGSRLSEAFF
TRBV28	14	TRBJ1-2	NA	CASSPGQEFYGYTF
TRBV7-8	15	TRBJ1-6	NA	CASSLVADSGSPLHF
TRBV4-2	16	TRBJ1-4	NA	CASSQDGSATNEKLFF
TRBV27	17	TRBJ2-7	NA	CASSLAEPGQAAYEQYF
TRBV7-6	14	TRBJ2-2	NA	CASRRTGGTGELFF
TRBV3-1/TRBV3-2	16	TRBJ2-1	NA	CASSHGGRLAYNEQFF
TRBV28	15	TRBJ2-7	NA	CASSLAGPSSYEQYF
TRBV24-1	12	TRBJ1-1	NA	CATKGPNTEAFF
TRBV7-2	15	TRBJ2-5	NA	CASSLMASGGETQYF
TRBV2	15	TRBJ2-1	NA	CASSESGSLNNEQFF
TRBV11-2	14	TRBJ1-2	NA	CASSFTQYGYGYTF
TRBV7-8	16	TRBJ2-1	NA	CASSLRGVGSYNEQFF
TRBV7-9	15	TRBJ2-1	NA	CASSRPGLAYNEQFF
TRBV5-6	16	TRBJ2-1	NA	CASSVFGVGTYNEQFF
TRBV7-9	15	TRBJ1-2	NA	CASSLLTGVDYGYTF
TRBV19	15	TRBJ2-1	NA	CASTPLLAGDNEQFF